This is a list of T cell receptor beta chains from one sample in a study of CD8 T cells in ankylosing spondylitis. TCRdb recomputed calls from the 5' RACE reads with MiXCR, one row per CDR3 protein. In the table there are a few hundred thousand distinct CDR3 sequences, about 10% of which are singletons. The specimen sequenced was blood, either unsorted or a sorted T cell fraction (not recorded which). The receptors here all came from a male donor with ankylosing spondylitis or in good health (not recorded which). Each CDR3 is given with its conserved first and last residue. The D gene is left open where the match is weak. Only part of the rows carry a size: once, few, many, or a class if the clone is expanded.

>NA|TRBV20-1|TRBJ2-7|many
TGCAGTGCTAGAGACAGGCTAGCGAACCCCTACGAGCAGTACTTC
CSARDRLANPYEQYF
>NA|TRBV7-8|TRBJ1-1|many
TGTGCCAGCAGCTTAGACAGTGCCACTGAAGCTTTCTTT
CASSLDSATEAFF
>NA|TRBV27|TRBJ2-5|many
TGTGCCAGCAGCCTAGCCTCGGGGACCCAGTACTTC
CASSLASGTQYF
>NA|TRBV7-7|TRBJ2-2|many
TGTGCTAGCAGCCGGGACGACACCGGGGAGCTGTTTTTT
CASSRDDTGELFF
>NA|TRBV15|TRBJ2-7|many
TGTGCCACCAGCAGAGATACTAGCTTTACATCCTACGAGCAGTACTTC
CATSRDTSFTSYEQYF
>NA|TRBV29-1|TRBJ1-2|many
TGCAGCGTTGAAAGTGGGGAAGTTGGCTACACCTTC
CSVESGEVGYTF
>NA|TRBV5-1|TRBJ2-1|many
TGCGCCAGCAGCTTGGCCGGGGGCAATTACAATGAGCAGTTCTTC
CASSLAGGNYNEQFF
>NA|TRBV7-2|TRBJ1-5|NA
TGTGCCAGCAGCTTACAGCGACAGCCCCAGCATTTT
CASSLQRQPQHF
>TRBD2|TRBV5-1|TRBJ2-7|many
TGCGCCAGCAGCTTGGAACCCTCCTCCACTAGCGGGGGTAACTACGAGCAGTACTTC
CASSLEPSSTSGGNYEQYF
>NA|TRBV5-1|TRBJ1-1|many
TGCGCCAGCAGCTTTATGGGACAGAACACTGAAGCTTTCTTT
CASSFMGQNTEAFF
>NA|TRBV20-1|TRBJ1-6|many
TGCAGTGCTAGAGGGGTCTGGTCCAGCTCCTATAATTCACCCCTCCACTTT
CSARGVWSSSYNSPLHF
>NA|TRBV7-9|TRBJ2-5|few
TGTGCCAGCGGAAGCTTACTCCAGCGTTATCGGCAAGAGACCCAGTACTTC
CASGSLLQRYRQETQYF
>NA|TRBV6-5|TRBJ1-1|NA
TGTGCCAGCAGTTCCGGTGTGGGGAACACTGAAGCTTTCTTT
CASSSGVGNTEAFF
>NA|TRBV3-1|TRBJ2-7|few
TGTGCCAGCAGCCAAGAGGGGACTGGCCCCTACGAGCAGTACTTC
CASSQEGTGPYEQYF
>NA|TRBV7-2|TRBJ2-5|NA
TGTGCCAGCAGCTTAGTCCTCACCCTCGGGGAGACCCAGTACTTC
CASSLVLTLGETQYF
>TRBD1|TRBV7-2|TRBJ2-7|many
TGTGCCAGCAGCTCCCCAGGACAGGGGGACGAGCAGTACTTC
CASSSPGQGDEQYF
>NA|TRBV6-2/TRBV6-3|TRBJ2-1|few
TGTGCCAGCAGTTCGCCCCCTGGGGCAGGGTATGGGAATGAGCAGTTCTTC
CASSSPPGAGYGNEQFF
>TRBD1|TRBV5-1|TRBJ2-1|many
TGCGCCAGCAGCTGGGACAGGAGCTCCTACAATGAGCAGTTCTTC
CASSWDRSSYNEQFF
>TRBD2|TRBV7-3|TRBJ2-1|many
TGTGCCAGCAGCGTTGGCGGGGGGGCCATCTACAATGAGCAGTTCTTC
CASSVGGGAIYNEQFF
>NA|TRBV5-1|TRBJ1-5|many
TGCGCCAGCAGCTTGGAAAGTCCCAATCAGCCCCAGCATTTT
CASSLESPNQPQHF
>NA|TRBV3-1|TRBJ2-7|many
TGTGCCAGCAGCCCGAAGGCGGGGACAACTTACGAGCAGTACTTC
CASSPKAGTTYEQYF
>NA|TRBV7-8|TRBJ1-1|many
TGTGCCGCCAGGGGCTCTAAGGGCACTGAAGCTTTCTTT
CAARGSKGTEAFF